This TCR beta chain is drawn from a study of T cell responses to AZD1222 COVID-19 vaccine. Some second doses came at about 4 weeks and others at about 12 weeks; these were pooled. CDR1 is MNHNY and CDR2 is SVGAGI in the germline V gene (reference sequence). The CDR3 has 19 residues. The V end lost 5 bases, the J end lost 0 bases, and 23 bases lay between the germline ends. The method was immunoSEQ multiplex PCR; TCRdb's version includes in-frame clones alone and lacks a portion of them. The repertoire consists of 120,000 to 150,000 clones, with roughly 90% occurring once and the leading ten covering about 1.9%.

The origin of this receptor is an adult who received the AZD1222 COVID-19 vaccine. Sequencing used peripheral blood, obtained 28 days after the second AZD1222 dose. The rearrangement joins TRBV6-6 to TRBJ2-1, with D perhaps TRBD2 (6 bases). The CDR3 nucleotides read TGTGCCAGCAGTCCCCGACGAGGGGTAGCGGAATTCTCCTACAATGAGCAGTTCTTC. This translates into CASSPRRGVAEFSYNEQFF.